Following are 11 T cell receptor beta chains from one sample sequenced in a study of control samples from healthy donors and cancer patients (dated by TCRdb to 2018 to 2020). Library preparation employed the immunoSEQ multiplex PCR assay. TCRdb retrieved this table from immuneACCESS and kept in-frame rearrangements only. Not all clones are present; in checked studies, unresolved V genes account for under half, and no reason is known for the remainder. Counted in this sample were about 130,000 clones; more than 80% of them appeared once. The top ten clonotypes cover over 2% of the sample. The sequenced sample was blood. These TCRs come from a man aged 18-30 years in good health.

This chain uses TRBV5-5 with TRBJ2-1; D is unresolved. Germline assignment: CDR1 SGHKS and CDR2 YYEKEE (reference sequence). The CDR3 contains 14 residues. V lost 0 bases and J lost 5, with 9 bases in between. The CDR3 spells CASSLGGTNNEQFF. CDR3 sequence (DNA): TGTGCCAGCAGCTTGGGGGGAACGAACAATGAGCAGTTCTTC.

The chain combines TRBV3-1 (or the pseudogene TRBV3-2) with TRBJ2-3, with D unclear. Trimming stripped 0 bases from V and 6 bases from J, with 7 bases between. The CDR3 is 13 amino acids. From germline, CDR1 is LGHDT and CDR2 YNNKEL (reference sequence). This chain's CDR3 is CASSQDPGDTQYF. The CDR3 nucleotides are TGTGCCAGCAGCCAAGATCCCGGCGATACGCAGTATTTT.

J is TRBJ1-4 and V is TRBV11-1, with TRBD1 as a possible D gene (6 bases). Germline V gene data show CDR1 as SGHAT and CDR2 as FQDESV (reference sequence). CDR3 length equals 15 residues. V was clipped by 5 bases and J by 6 bases, with 16 bases between them. The CDR3 DNA is TGTGCCAGCAGCAGCTGGGACACCGGGGATGAAAAACTGTTTTTT. Translation gives CASSSWDTGDEKLFF.

V and J are TRBV11-2 and TRBJ1-2; TRBD1 aligns across 9 bases. J gave up 8 bases and V 2 bases, and 6 bases lay outside the gene matches. Germline values: CDR1 SGHAT, CDR2 FQNNGV. The CDR3 sequence is 14 residues long. The chain's CDR3 is CASSLNRGLEGYTF. DNA for the CDR3: TGTGCCAGCAGCTTAAACAGGGGGCTAGAGGGCTACACCTTC.

The chain joins TRBV2 to TRBJ1-6; 10 positions agree with TRBD1. The CDR3 is 16 amino acids. V gave up 6 bases and J gave up 9 bases; unmatched junction bases: 11. Germline V gene lookup returns CDR1 SNHLY and CDR2 FYNNEI. CDR3 region: CASSPQPGQGLSPLHF. As DNA, the CDR3 is TGTGCCAGCAGCCCTCAACCGGGACAGGGGCTTTCACCCCTCCACTTT.

The chain has TRBV2 and TRBJ2-5; D not resolved. This CDR3 region has 13 residues. Per the germline V gene, CDR1 is SNHLY and CDR2 is FYNNEI. Trimming took 6 bases from V and 3 from J, leaving 11 bases between them. CDR3 sequence reads: CASSPPREETQYF. The CDR3 coding sequence is TGTGCCAGCAGCCCTCCGAGAGAAGAGACCCAGTACTTC.

V is TRBV6-5 and J is TRBJ1-3; no definite D call. Germline values: CDR1 MNHEY, CDR2 SVGAGI. The CDR3 is 11 amino acids. Between the trimmed V and J ends, which lost 6 bases and 4 bases, there was a span of 4 bases. CDR3 sequence (DNA): TGTGCCAGCAGACTGGGAAACACCATATATTTT. Translating it yields CASRLGNTIYF.

The chain links TRBV19 to TRBJ1-4; D not resolved. The V gene's germline CDR1 is LNHDA and CDR2 SQIVND (reference sequence). V lost 4 bases, J lost 0 bases, and 9 bases lay in between. The CDR3 covers 15 residues. Written as DNA, the CDR3 is TGTGCCAGTAGTAGGGCAGACGCAACTAATGAAAAACTGTTTTTT. This codes for CASSRADATNEKLFF.

The V call is TRBV6-6, the J call TRBJ2-1; D might be TRBD2 (6 bases). V was pared by 8 bases and J by 4 bases, with 18 bases between. CDR3 length equals 15 residues. Germline V gives CDR1 MNHNY, CDR2 SVGAGI (reference sequence). The CDR3 loop reads CASRSGDFPYNEQFF. CDR3 DNA: TGTGCCAGCCGGTCTGGGGACTTTCCGTACAATGAGCAGTTCTTC.

The CDR3 spells CASREKQGNEQFF. In nucleotides, the CDR3 is TGCGCCAGCAGAGAAAAACAGGGAAATGAGCAGTTCTTC. The chain has TRBV5-1 and TRBJ2-1; perhaps TRBD1 as D (6 bases). CDR3 size: 13 residues. The germline gives CDR1 SGHRS, CDR2 YFSETQ. The V gene lost 5 bases and the J gene lost 7 bases, with 13 bases spanning the gap.

The V and J genes are TRBV5-1 and TRBJ2-7; 7 bases are shared with TRBD1. Trimming removed 0 bases from V and 2 bases from J; junction bases left unmatched: 8. Looked up from germline, CDR1 is SGHRS and CDR2 is YFSETQ. The CDR3 contains 16 residues. This CDR3 reads CASSLDWDSLAYEQYF. Written as DNA, the CDR3 is TGCGCCAGCAGCTTGGATTGGGACAGCTTAGCCTACGAGCAGTACTTC.